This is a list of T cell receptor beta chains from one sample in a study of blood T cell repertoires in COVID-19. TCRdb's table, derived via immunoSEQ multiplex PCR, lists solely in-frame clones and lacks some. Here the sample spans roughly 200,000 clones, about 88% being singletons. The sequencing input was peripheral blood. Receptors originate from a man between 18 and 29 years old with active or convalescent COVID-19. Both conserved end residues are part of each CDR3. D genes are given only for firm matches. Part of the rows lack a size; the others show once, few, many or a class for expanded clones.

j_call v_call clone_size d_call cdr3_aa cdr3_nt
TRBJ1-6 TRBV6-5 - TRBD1 CASSYRGPGSPLHF TGTGCCAGCAGCTACAGGGGGCCGGGGTCACCCCTCCACTTT
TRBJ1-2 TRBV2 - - CASMMGHANYGYTF TGTGCCAGCATGATGGGACACGCGAACTATGGCTACACCTTC
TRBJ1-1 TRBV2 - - CASSGTVNTEAFF TGTGCCAGCAGTGGGACAGTCAACACTGAAGCTTTCTTT
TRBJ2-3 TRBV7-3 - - CASSSQDANTQYF TGTGCCAGCAGCTCACAAGATGCAAATACGCAGTATTTT
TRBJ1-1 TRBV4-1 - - CASSQGRWNTEAFF TGCGCCAGCAGCCAAGGGAGGTGGAACACTGAAGCTTTCTTT
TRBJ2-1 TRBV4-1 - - CASSQDSVSYNEQFF TGCGCCAGCAGCCAAGATTCGGTCTCCTACAATGAGCAGTTCTTC
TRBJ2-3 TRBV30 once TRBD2 CAWDSGGRPDTQYF TGTGCCTGGGATAGCGGGGGCCGGCCAGATACGCAGTATTTT
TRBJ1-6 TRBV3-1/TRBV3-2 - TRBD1 CASSPNPTGADNSPLHF TGTGCCAGCAGCCCAAATCCGACAGGGGCCGATAATTCACCCCTCCACTTT
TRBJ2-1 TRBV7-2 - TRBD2 CASSPRLAGNNEQFF TGTGCCAGCAGCCCAAGATTAGCGGGAAACAATGAGCAGTTCTTC
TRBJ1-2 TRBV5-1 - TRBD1 CASSFGTGGNYGYTF TGCGCCAGCAGCTTTGGGACAGGGGGGAACTATGGCTACACCTTC
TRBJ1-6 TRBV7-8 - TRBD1 CASSLAQDRGNTRNSPLHF TGTGCCAGCAGCTTAGCGCAGGACAGGGGCAACACGAGGAATTCACCCCTCCACTTT
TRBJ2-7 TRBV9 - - CASSVDPTAHEQYF TGTGCCAGCAGCGTAGACCCGACAGCCCACGAGCAGTACTTC
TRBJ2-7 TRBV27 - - CASSLLGAHEQYF TGTGCCAGCAGTTTGCTGGGGGCCCACGAGCAGTACTTC
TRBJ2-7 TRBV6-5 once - CASSYRTDYSYEQYF TGTGCCAGCAGTTACCGGACAGACTACTCCTACGAGCAGTACTTC
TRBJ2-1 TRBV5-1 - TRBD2 CASSSGLAPGTGYNEQFF TGCGCCAGCAGCTCTGGACTAGCGCCAGGAACCGGATACAATGAGCAGTTCTTC
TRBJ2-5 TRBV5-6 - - CASSLTEETQYF TGTGCCAGCAGCCTGACAGAAGAGACCCAGTACTTC
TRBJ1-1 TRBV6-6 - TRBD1 CASSNDRTGAEAFF TGTGCCAGCAGTAACGACCGGACAGGGGCTGAAGCTTTCTTT
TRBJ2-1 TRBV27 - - CASSDSSYNEQFF TGTGCCAGCAGTGACAGCTCCTACAATGAGCAGTTCTTC
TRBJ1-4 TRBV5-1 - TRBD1 CASSLIGTGGEKLFF TGCGCCAGCAGCTTGATCGGGACAGGTGGTGAAAAACTGTTTTTT
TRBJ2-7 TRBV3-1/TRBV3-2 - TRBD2 CASSRSGLAGGDARYEQYF TGTGCCAGCAGTCGATCGGGACTAGCGGGAGGTGATGCGAGATACGAGCAGTACTTC
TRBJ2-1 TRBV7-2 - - CASSLVASSYNEQFF TGTGCCAGCAGCTTAGTAGCGTCGTCCTACAATGAGCAGTTCTTC
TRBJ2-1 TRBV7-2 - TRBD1 CASSLRTGDNNEQFF TGTGCCAGCAGCTTAAGGACAGGGGATAACAATGAGCAGTTCTTC
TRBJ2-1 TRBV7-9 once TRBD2 CASTASGGLHEQFF TGTGCCAGCACAGCTAGCGGGGGGCTGCACGAGCAGTTCTTC
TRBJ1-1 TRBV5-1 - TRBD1 CASSGTGGDTEAFF TGCGCCAGCAGCGGAACAGGGGGGGACACTGAAGCTTTCTTT
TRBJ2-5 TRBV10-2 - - CASSERTRPLETQYF TGCGCCAGCAGTGAGAGGACTCGGCCCCTGGAGACCCAGTACTTC
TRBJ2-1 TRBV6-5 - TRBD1 CASTGQGVTNEQFF TGTGCCAGCACGGGACAGGGGGTCACCAATGAGCAGTTCTTC
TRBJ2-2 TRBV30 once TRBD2 CAWSSGANTGELFF TGTGCCTGGAGCAGCGGGGCGAACACCGGGGAGCTGTTTTTT
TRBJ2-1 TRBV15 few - CATSSELQVYNEQFF TGTGCCACCAGCAGTGAATTACAGGTCTACAATGAGCAGTTCTTC
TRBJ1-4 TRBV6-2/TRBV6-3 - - CASSTKTEPNEKLFF TGTGCCAGCAGTACCAAGACGGAGCCTAATGAAAAACTGTTTTTT
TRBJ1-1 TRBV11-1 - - CASSPGAGLRDTEAFF TGTGCCAGCAGCCCCGGGGCGGGACTTAGGGACACTGAAGCTTTCTTT
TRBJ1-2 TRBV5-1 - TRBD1 CASSPGQGVNYGYTF TGCGCCAGCAGCCCGGGACAGGGGGTGAACTATGGCTACACCTTC
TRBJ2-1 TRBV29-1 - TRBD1 CSVRPGGTVNEQFF TGCAGCGTTCGACCAGGGGGAACTGTCAATGAGCAGTTCTTC
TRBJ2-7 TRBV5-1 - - CASSLGTSPASYEQYF TGCGCCAGCAGCTTGGGGACATCCCCGGCCTCGTACGAGCAGTACTTC
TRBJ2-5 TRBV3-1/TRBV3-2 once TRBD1 CASSHRGRRETQYF TGTGCCAGCAGCCACAGGGGGCGAAGAGAGACCCAGTACTTC
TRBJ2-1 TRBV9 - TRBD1 CASSVGLGQGTDNEQFF TGTGCCAGCAGCGTAGGATTAGGACAGGGGACTGACAATGAGCAGTTCTTC
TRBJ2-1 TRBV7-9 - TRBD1 CAITGGTSYNEQFF TGTGCCATAACAGGGGGCACGTCCTACAATGAGCAGTTCTTC
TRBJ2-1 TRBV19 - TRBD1 CASNLGQSLNNEQFF TGTGCCAGTAATCTGGGACAGTCATTAAACAATGAGCAGTTCTTC
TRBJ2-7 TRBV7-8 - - CASSLGGPTLEQYF TGTGCCAGCAGCTTAGGAGGGCCAACGCTCGAGCAGTACTTC
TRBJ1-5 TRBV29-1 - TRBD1 CSVTTGDAQPQHF TGCAGCGTTACCACAGGGGATGCTCAGCCCCAGCATTTT
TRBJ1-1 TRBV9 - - CASSDRLNTEAFF TGTGCCAGCAGCGACAGATTGAACACTGAAGCTTTCTTT
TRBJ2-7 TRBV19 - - CASSLSVSGYEQYF TGTGCCAGTAGTCTAAGCGTTAGTGGGTACGAGCAGTACTTC
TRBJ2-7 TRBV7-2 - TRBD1 CASSPTTGTYEQYF TGTGCCAGCAGCCCCACGACAGGGACCTACGAGCAGTACTTC
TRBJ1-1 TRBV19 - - CASSTAPDAANTEAFF TGTGCCAGTAGTACCGCTCCCGACGCGGCGAACACTGAAGCTTTCTTT
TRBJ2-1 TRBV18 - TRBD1 CASSPQGQAGNNEQFF TGTGCCAGCTCACCCCAGGGACAGGCGGGGAACAATGAGCAGTTCTTC
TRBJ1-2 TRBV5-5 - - CASSLFQGGGYTF TGTGCCAGCAGCTTGTTTCAGGGTGGGGGCTACACCTTC
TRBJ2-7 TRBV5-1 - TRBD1 CASSLSGDSSYEQYF TGCGCCAGCAGCTTGAGTGGGGACAGTTCCTACGAGCAGTACTTC
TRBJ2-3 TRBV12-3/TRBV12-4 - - CASNLEDTQYF TGTGCCAGCAACCTCGAGGATACGCAGTATTTT
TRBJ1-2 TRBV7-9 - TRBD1 CASSPSRGLVSNYGYTF TGTGCCAGCAGCCCCTCCAGGGGGCTAGTGAGTAACTATGGCTACACCTTC
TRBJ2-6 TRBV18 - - CASSLRLQRVSGANVLTF TGTGCCAGCTCGCTTCGGTTACAACGGGTGTCTGGGGCCAACGTCCTGACTTTC
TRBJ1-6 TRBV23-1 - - CASSLPRLTDFNSPLHF TGCGCCAGCAGTCTTCCTCGGTTAACGGACTTTAATTCACCCCTCCACTTT
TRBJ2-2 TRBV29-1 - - CSAKNTGELFF TGCAGCGCTAAGAACACCGGGGAGCTGTTTTTT
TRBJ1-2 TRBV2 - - CASSEGLTWGYTF TGTGCCAGCAGTGAAGGACTTACTTGGGGCTACACCTTC
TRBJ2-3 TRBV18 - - CASSPTRETDTQYF TGTGCCAGCTCTCCGACTAGGGAGACAGATACGCAGTATTTT
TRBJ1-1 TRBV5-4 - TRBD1 CASSLAPDRVETEAFF TGTGCCAGCAGCTTGGCCCCGGACAGGGTTGAGACTGAAGCTTTCTTT